This T cell receptor (beta chain) was sequenced for a study of T cells in tumors after PD-1 blockade. Study overall: During anti-PD-1 treatment, some patients continued daily vismodegib 150 mg.

Genomic DNA template from tumor biopsies or peripheral blood, roughly 550 ng to 6,004 ng input. The V gene's germline CDR1 is SGDLS and CDR2 YYNGEE. The V and J ends lost 0 bases and 5 bases respectively, with 14 bases between them. The CDR3 spans 16 residues. TCRdb's table, derived via immunoSEQ multiplex PCR, lists solely in-frame clones and lacks some. The sample holds tens of thousands of clones, 78% seen once. The gene calls are TRBV9 and TRBJ2-2, with D perhaps TRBD2 (5 bases). The specimen comprised PBMCs, sampled before anti-PD-1 treatment. This receptor was obtained from a human donor with basal cell carcinoma. Written as DNA, the CDR3 is TGTGCCAGCAGCGTAGAAGGGTTACGGGGTACCGGGGAGCTGTTTTTT. Amino acid sequence: CASSVEGLRGTGELFF.